This is a list of T cell receptor beta chains from one sample in a study of identical twins. TCRdb re-derived calls from the 5' RACE reads in MiXCR, one entry per CDR3 protein. The sample records about 530,000 distinct CDR3 sequences, approximately 14% being singletons. These records were also assigned to another study, of yellow fever vaccine responses in identical twins.

The sample was CD4+ T cells sorted from blood. These receptors all stem from a woman under 30 in good health. Each CDR3 is given with its conserved first and last residue. A D gene is named only where the DNA matches it firmly. Some rows mark clone size as missing; the rest say once, few, many or name a class of expanded clone.

v_gene	abundance	j_gene	d_gene	CDR3aa	CDR3nt
TRBV29-1	.	TRBJ2-7	.	CSVRGGYREISYEQYF	TGCAGCGTACGAGGGGGCTACCGGGAGATCTCCTACGAGCAGTACTTC
TRBV20-1	.	TRBJ2-2	.	CSARGAEGNTGELFF	TGCAGTGCCAGAGGGGCGGAGGGGAACACCGGGGAGCTGTTTTTT
TRBV3-1	.	TRBJ2-7	.	CASSQVRENPYEQYF	TGTGCCAGCAGCCAAGTTCGGGAGAACCCCTACGAGCAGTACTTC
TRBV2	few	TRBJ1-4	TRBD1	CASSDRTGNEKLFF	TGTGCCAGCAGTGACCGGACAGGGAATGAAAAACTGTTTTTT
TRBV12-3/TRBV12-4	.	TRBJ2-2	.	CASSLQERGELFF	TGTGCCAGCAGCCTACAAGAACGTGGGGAGCTGTTTTTT
TRBV12-3/TRBV12-4	few	TRBJ2-1	.	CASTLGLALSNEQFF	TGTGCCAGCACCCTGGGGCTAGCACTCAGCAATGAGCAGTTCTTC
TRBV3-1	.	TRBJ2-2	TRBD2	CASSATLAGGPSTGELFF	TGTGCCAGCAGCGCCACGCTAGCGGGGGGGCCAAGCACCGGGGAGCTGTTTTTT
TRBV27	.	TRBJ2-2	.	CASSFAVAGELFF	TGTGCCAGCAGTTTCGCGGTTGCCGGGGAGCTGTTTTTT
TRBV11-3	.	TRBJ2-5	.	CASSLVFQYKETQYF	TGTGCCAGCAGCTTAGTGTTCCAGTATAAAGAGACCCAGTACTTC
TRBV5-1	many	TRBJ2-2	TRBD2	CASSDRLAGAGELFF	TGCGCCAGCAGCGACCGACTAGCGGGGGCCGGGGAGCTGTTTTTT
TRBV5-1	.	TRBJ1-4	TRBD1	CASRTGGTNEKLFF	TGCGCCAGCCGTACAGGGGGAACTAATGAAAAACTGTTTTTT
TRBV10-3	.	TRBJ2-2	.	CAISSRVNTGELFF	TGTGCCATCAGTTCCAGGGTAAACACCGGGGAGCTGTTTTTT
TRBV6-2/TRBV6-3	.	TRBJ2-3	.	CASSYITDTQYF	TGTGCCAGCAGTTATATCACAGATACGCAGTATTTT
TRBV11-2	few	TRBJ1-1	TRBD1	CASRRDRDATFF	TGTGCCAGCAGAAGGGACAGGGACGCAACTTTCTTT
TRBV11-1	.	TRBJ1-3	TRBD1	CASSQQGASGNTIYF	TGTGCCAGCAGCCAACAGGGGGCTTCAGGAAACACCATATATTTT
TRBV5-1	.	TRBJ2-3	.	CASSPSSDYTDTQYF	TGCGCCAGCAGCCCGTCTAGCGACTACACAGATACGCAGTATTTT
TRBV11-2	once	TRBJ2-5	TRBD2	CASSSRRGLAGGGEQETQYF	TGTGCCAGCAGCTCAAGACGTGGACTAGCGGGGGGCGGGGAGCAAGAGACCCAGTACTTC
TRBV27	.	TRBJ2-1	TRBD2	CASSFMGTSVTNEQFF	TGTGCCAGCAGTTTTATGGGCACTAGCGTTACGAATGAGCAGTTCTTC
TRBV5-1	.	TRBJ2-3	TRBD1	CASSSWDRDDTQYF	TGCGCCAGCAGCTCATGGGACAGGGACGATACGCAGTATTTT
TRBV28	.	TRBJ2-3	.	CASSPPRDPSRDTQYF	TGTGCCAGCAGTCCCCCCCGGGACCCAAGTAGAGATACGCAGTATTTT
TRBV6-1	.	TRBJ1-1	TRBD1	CASKQGANTEAFF	TGTGCCAGCAAACAGGGGGCCAACACTGAAGCTTTCTTT
TRBV10-3	many	TRBJ2-7	.	CAITPGPRPYEQYF	TGTGCCATCACCCCTGGTCCGAGACCTTACGAGCAGTACTTC
TRBV11-1	few	TRBJ2-5	.	CASSLAAIAVALSETQYF	TGTGCCAGCAGCTTAGCCGCAATAGCTGTTGCCCTATCGGAGACCCAGTACTTC
TRBV2	.	TRBJ2-3	TRBD2	CASTWGGLGTDTQYF	TGTGCCAGCACGTGGGGGGGACTCGGGACAGATACGCAGTATTTT
TRBV20-1	.	TRBJ2-5	TRBD2	CSASGRGQETQYF	TGCAGTGCTAGCGGGAGGGGACAAGAGACCCAGTACTTC
TRBV20-1	few	TRBJ2-1	.	CSAPQGRRYNEQFF	TGCAGTGCCCCCCAGGGTCGGCGATACAATGAGCAGTTCTTC
TRBV3-1	few	TRBJ2-2	.	CASSQLGGGTGELFF	TGTGCCAGCAGCCAACTGGGAGGAGGCACCGGGGAGCTGTTTTTT
TRBV3-1	few	TRBJ2-2	.	CASSQASRTTGELFF	TGTGCCAGCAGCCAAGCAAGTAGGACCACCGGGGAGCTGTTTTTT
TRBV29-1	few	TRBJ2-5	TRBD2	CSVGIAGGSETQYF	TGCAGCGTTGGTATAGCGGGGGGGTCAGAGACCCAGTACTTC
TRBV20-1	.	TRBJ2-3	TRBD2	CSARDLLAGNTDTQYF	TGCAGTGCTAGAGATCTACTAGCGGGGAACACAGATACGCAGTATTTT
TRBV12-3/TRBV12-4	few	TRBJ2-5	.	CASSLQNREETQYF	TGTGCCAGCAGTTTACAGAACAGGGAAGAGACCCAGTACTTC
TRBV2	.	TRBJ2-3	.	CASSEDRDTQYF	TGTGCCAGCAGTGAAGATAGAGATACGCAGTATTTT
TRBV12-3/TRBV12-4	many	TRBJ2-1	TRBD2	CASNLAGAGYNEQFF	TGTGCCAGCAATTTAGCGGGAGCTGGGTACAATGAGCAGTTCTTC
TRBV12-3/TRBV12-4	many	TRBJ2-7	TRBD2	CASSPLAGGNYEQYF	TGTGCCAGCAGTCCCCTAGCGGGAGGGAACTACGAGCAGTACTTC
TRBV7-9	few	TRBJ2-7	.	CASSPRTEPYEQYF	TGTGCCAGCAGCCCCAGGACGGAACCCTACGAGCAGTACTTC
TRBV5-1	few	TRBJ1-6	TRBD1	CASTPFPGQGESPLHF	TGCGCCAGCACACCTTTCCCGGGACAGGGAGAATCACCCCTCCACTTT
TRBV29-1	many	TRBJ2-1	.	CSVRGGGPKGSYNEQFF	TGCAGCGTTAGAGGAGGGGGACCTAAGGGCTCCTACAATGAGCAGTTCTTC
TRBV12-3/TRBV12-4	many	TRBJ2-5	.	CASTSGEKETQYF	TGTGCCAGCACATCAGGTGAAAAAGAGACCCAGTACTTC
TRBV10-3	.	TRBJ2-1	.	CAISGTDSWNEQFF	TGTGCCATCAGTGGTACGGACAGTTGGAATGAGCAGTTCTTC
TRBV12-3/TRBV12-4	few	TRBJ1-2	.	CASSLIIGRSGYTF	TGTGCCAGCAGTTTAATTATAGGGAGGTCTGGCTACACCTTC